These T cell receptor beta chains were read from a single sample in a study of cytomegalovirus exposure and HLA in healthy donors. The protocol was immunoSEQ multiplex PCR, while the TCRdb copy is restricted to in-frame clones and leaves out a portion. The profile shows about 110,000 clones, around 75% of them singletons. Source material: PBMCs. These receptor sequences come from a middle-aged man in good health and CMV-seronegative. Each CDR3 is given with its conserved first and last residue. D genes are given only for firm matches. Only some rows state a clone size, as once, few, many or a class for expanded clones.

>NA|TRBV27|TRBJ2-7|NA|14
CASSLSPGGYEQYF
TGTGCCAGCAGTTTATCTCCCGGGGGCTACGAGCAGTACTTC
>NA|TRBV2|TRBJ2-2|once|14
CASNHEDGAGELFF
TGTGCCAGCAATCACGAAGATGGAGCCGGGGAGCTGTTTTTT
>TRBD2|TRBV4-1|TRBJ2-3|NA|19
CASSHVPGLAGDLTDTQYF
TGCGCCAGCAGCCACGTCCCGGGACTAGCGGGGGACCTCACAGATACGCAGTATTTT
>TRBD2|TRBV29-1|TRBJ2-3|NA|17
CSARKGQTSGGADTQYF
TGCAGCGCACGAAAAGGCCAGACTAGCGGGGGGGCAGATACGCAGTATTTT
>TRBD1|TRBV5-1|TRBJ1-4|once|15
CASSLAGTGTEKLFF
TGCGCCAGCAGCTTGGCGGGGACAGGAACTGAAAAACTGTTTTTT
>TRBD1|TRBV19|TRBJ2-2|NA|14
CASSIAGGTGELFF
TGTGCCAGTAGTATAGCAGGGGGCACCGGGGAGCTGTTTTTT
>TRBD2|TRBV6-1|TRBJ2-3|once|17
CASSAVLAGGPGDTQYF
TGTGCCAGCAGTGCTGTACTAGCGGGGGGGCCAGGAGATACGCAGTATTTT
>NA|TRBV6-1|TRBJ2-7|NA|12
CASRGPGGALYF
TGTGCCAGCAGAGGTCCCGGAGGGGCATTATACTTC
>NA|TRBV5-1|TRBJ2-7|NA|15
CASSSLRDSTYEQYF
TGCGCCAGCAGCTCCCTAAGGGACTCGACCTACGAGCAGTACTTC
>NA|TRBV10-3|TRBJ1-1|few|12
CAISLEDTEAFF
TGTGCCATCAGTTTAGAGGACACTGAAGCTTTCTTT
>NA|TRBV7-3|TRBJ1-6|few|15
CASSAGPGGGSPLHF
TGTGCCAGCAGCGCAGGGCCGGGAGGAGGTTCACCCCTCCACTTT
>TRBD2|TRBV2|TRBJ2-3|NA|15
CASRVIAGRTDTQYF
TGTGCCAGCAGAGTCATAGCGGGGCGGACAGATACGCAGTATTTT
>NA|TRBV5-1|TRBJ2-6|NA|15
CASSATSGGANVLTF
TGCGCCAGCAGCGCCACCTCCGGGGGGGCCAACGTCCTGACTTTC
>NA|TRBV6-1|TRBJ2-7|NA|14
CASRQPPVSYEQYF
TGTGCCAGCAGACAACCCCCAGTATCCTACGAGCAGTACTTC
>NA|TRBV7-3|TRBJ2-3|NA|15
CASSSPTASTDTQYF
TGTGCCAGCAGCTCCCCCACAGCCTCTACAGATACGCAGTATTTT
>NA|TRBV19|TRBJ1-1|NA|16
CASSIRAGRANTEAFF
TGTGCCAGTAGTATTAGGGCCGGCAGGGCGAACACTGAAGCTTTCTTT
>TRBD2|TRBV5-1|TRBJ2-5|NA|17
CASSLPLTSGGAETQYF
TGCGCCAGCAGCCTGCCGCTCACTAGCGGGGGGGCGGAGACCCAGTACTTC
>TRBD2|TRBV2|TRBJ2-3|NA|15
CASINGGDSTDTQYF
TGTGCCAGCATCAACGGGGGGGATAGCACAGATACGCAGTATTTT
>NA|TRBV21-1|TRBJ2-1|NA|19
CASRKVCCLAGSSYNEQFF
TGTGCCAGCAGGAAGGTATGTTGCCTAGCGGGGAGCTCCTACAATGAGCAGTTCTTC
>NA|TRBV19|TRBJ2-1|NA|13
CASSIGLYNEQFF
TGTGCCAGTAGTATAGGACTGTACAATGAGCAGTTCTTC
>NA|TRBV2|TRBJ2-3|NA|14
CASKPGLYTATQYF
TGTGCCAGCAAACCGGGACTCTACACAGCTACGCAGTATTTT
>TRBD1|TRBV19|TRBJ2-5|NA|14
CASSRGQGQETQYF
TGTGCCAGTAGTAGGGGACAGGGTCAAGAGACCCAGTACTTC
>TRBD2|TRBV2|TRBJ2-3|few|15
CASSRGLGGTDTQYF
TGTGCCAGCAGTCGAGGACTAGGGGGCACAGATACGCAGTATTTT
>NA|TRBV5-5|TRBJ2-5|NA|15
CASSLAISLQETQYF
TGTGCCAGCAGCTTGGCCATTAGCCTCCAAGAGACCCAGTACTTC
>TRBD2|TRBV5-1|TRBJ2-3|NA|16
CASSPLSRGGTDTQYF
TGCGCCAGCAGCCCCCTTTCGCGGGGGGGGACAGATACGCAGTATTTT
>NA|TRBV5-4|TRBJ1-2|NA|15
CASSPERTVNYGYTF
TGTGCCAGCAGCCCAGAACGCACAGTTAACTATGGCTACACCTTC
>NA|TRBV28|TRBJ1-5|NA|12
CASTLVDQPQHF
TGTGCCAGCACCCTAGTGGATCAGCCCCAGCATTTT
>NA|TRBV6-1|TRBJ1-1|NA|10
CASSRQEAFF
TGTGCCAGCAGTCGACAAGAAGCTTTCTTT
>TRBD1|TRBV12-5|TRBJ2-1|NA|17
CASGLAWGQGGYNEQFF
TGTGCTAGTGGTTTGGCCTGGGGACAGGGTGGCTACAATGAGCAGTTCTTC
>TRBD2|TRBV5-1|TRBJ2-5|NA|16
CASSLARTSLLETQYF
TGCGCCAGCAGCTTGGCTAGGACTAGCTTACTAGAGACCCAGTACTTC
>NA|TRBV19|TRBJ2-3|few|13
CASSISRGDTQYF
TGTGCCAGTAGTATCTCTCGGGGGGATACGCAGTATTTT
>NA|TRBV6-5|TRBJ1-1|few|13
CASRLTVNTEAFF
TGTGCCAGCAGACTAACTGTGAACACTGAAGCTTTCTTT
>TRBD2|TRBV5-1|TRBJ2-3|once|15
CASSLGTSPPDTQYF
TGCGCCAGCAGCTTGGGGACTAGCCCCCCAGATACGCAGTATTTT
>NA|TRBV5-1|TRBJ1-4|NA|14
CASSAGVFGEKLFF
TGCGCCAGCAGCGCGGGTGTGTTCGGCGAAAAACTGTTTTTT
>NA|TRBV11-2|TRBJ1-1|NA|14
CASSLFTRNTEAFF
TGTGCCAGCAGCTTATTTACTCGGAACACTGAAGCTTTCTTT
>NA|TRBV6-5|TRBJ1-1|NA|14
CASSYDRRYTEAFF
TGTGCCAGCAGTTACGACAGGAGGTACACTGAAGCTTTCTTT
>NA|TRBV19|TRBJ1-2|NA|14
CATYEGGLYYGYTF
TGTGCCACCTATGAGGGGGGGCTCTACTATGGCTACACCTTC
>NA|TRBV6-1|TRBJ1-5|once|12
CASTVLDQPQHF
TGTGCCAGCACCGTCCTCGATCAGCCCCAGCATTTT
>TRBD2|TRBV5-5|TRBJ2-5|NA|15
CASSRTSGDQETQYF
TGTGCCAGCAGCCGGACTAGCGGGGACCAAGAGACCCAGTACTTC
>TRBD1|TRBV5-1|TRBJ1-2|NA|15
CASSAGQGSVGGYTF
TGCGCCAGCAGCGCCGGACAGGGCTCCGTCGGTGGCTACACCTTC
>NA|TRBV19|TRBJ1-4|NA|14
CASSMTVTYEKLFF
TGTGCCAGTAGTATGACAGTGACCTATGAAAAACTGTTTTTT